The text below deals with one TCR beta chain. Its antigen remains undetermined. Base qualities are missing; no much larger clone stands one base away. Participants in the prospective study were aged roughly 18 to 100 years, lived in about two dozen United States geographic areas, and enrolled through a virtual design. In the prospective study, participants were assigned to cohorts based on the clinical history participants reported in a screening survey and a study questionnaire. Recovered participants in ImmuneRACE Cohort 3 were defined as having two consecutive negative NP/OP PCR tests, clearance from a healthcare professional, or resolution of symptoms. In the prospective study, whole blood, serum and a nasopharyngeal or oropharyngeal swab were collected from each participant by mobile phlebotomists. Prospective study participants could optionally give additional blood draws and questionnaires over an approximately two-month period. Prospective study blood samples were shipped either frozen or at room temperature before DNA extraction.

TCRbeta CDR3 regions were amplified from genomic DNA using the immunoSEQ Assay, a bias-controlled multiplex PCR. In the authors' own workflow: Nucleated cell counts per sample were estimated from amplification of reference gene primers within the assay. To quantify the absolute abundance of each unique TCRbeta CDR3 rearrangement, sequence reads were collapsed and filtered. For each sample, productive Simpson clonality was calculated as the square root of Simpson's diversity index across productive rearrangements. TCRdb's version of the immuneACCESS table is confined to in-frame rearrangements and falls short of the full clone set. An unresolved V gene accounts for under half of the shortfall where checked; the remainder is of unknown origin. V, J and clone size reflect that table, while D and trimming were determined from the DNA. This sample comprises over 200,000 clones, more than 80% of them detected only once. The ten biggest clones cover 1.2% of the sample.

The data are from a study of blood T cell repertoires in COVID-19 (dated by TCRdb to 2018 to 2020). General notes on the study: Collaborator samples came from the United States, Italy and Spain and covered acute and convalescent phases of COVID-19. Where HLA class I and class II types were available, the types were taken from metadata supplied by the sample provider, not from assay-based typing. The sample metadata nearly always contained a de-identified subject ID, COVID-19 status, age in years and sex. A freely available public database, intended as a resource for researchers studying the immune response to SARS-CoV-2, is where the repertoires were released. The prospective study material was composed of cDNA or gDNA derived from T cells, B-cell-depleted T cells, or PBMCs. The samples were drawn from the first 160 participants of the ongoing ImmuneRACE study and from 950 to 1,500 subjects provided by 6 global collaborators. Subjects who had been exposed to COVID-19, were actively infected with it, or had recovered from it provided the deeply sampled blood TCRbeta repertoires that made up the dataset.

The research as a whole found: The quantity of clinical and demographic metadata differed by source and by participant and was supplied without curation.

A distance of 15 bases separates the germline ends of V and J, which lose 3 bases and 0 bases respectively. For CDR1 and CDR2, the germline V gene (reference sequence) lists DFQATT and SNEGSKA. Taken from cysteine to phenylalanine, the CDR3 has 17 residues. Only CDR3 DNA is held: 51 bases, read in frame from base 1. The chain couples TRBV20-1 to TRBJ1-6; no D gene can be assigned with confidence. The receptor comes from a man aged 25 to 45 who had recovered from COVID-19. The material sequenced was PBMCs or T cells enriched from blood (not recorded which). The sequence in DNA is TGCAGTGCTAGTAATACACAGTCGGACTCCTATAATTCACCCCTCCACTTT. This encodes CSASNTQSDSYNSPLHF.